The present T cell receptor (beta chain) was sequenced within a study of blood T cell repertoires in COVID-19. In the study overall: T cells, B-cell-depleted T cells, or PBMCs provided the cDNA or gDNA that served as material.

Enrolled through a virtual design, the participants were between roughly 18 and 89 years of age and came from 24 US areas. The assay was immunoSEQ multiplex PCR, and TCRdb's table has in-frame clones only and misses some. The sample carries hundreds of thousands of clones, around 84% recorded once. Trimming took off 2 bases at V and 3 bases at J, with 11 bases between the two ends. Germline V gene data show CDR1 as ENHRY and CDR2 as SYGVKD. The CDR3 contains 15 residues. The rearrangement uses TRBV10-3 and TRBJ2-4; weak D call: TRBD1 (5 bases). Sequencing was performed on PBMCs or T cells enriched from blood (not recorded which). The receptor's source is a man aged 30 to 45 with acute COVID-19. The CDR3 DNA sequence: TGTGCCATCAGTGAGCAGGGCCTGGACAAAAACATTCAGTACTTC. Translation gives CAISEQGLDKNIQYF.